The present T cell receptor beta chain was sequenced within a study of graft-versus-host responses after intestinal transplantation. Study background: Transplant recipients had multivisceral, liver-intestinal, or isolated intestinal grafts. Study results and limitations: Recipient marrow harbored GvH clones, some of which surfaced first in ileum or blood. Early HvG declines after transplant were associated with peak circulating GvH clone levels.

The protocol was immunoSEQ multiplex PCR, while the TCRdb copy is restricted to in-frame clones and leaves out a portion. The sample yields just over 20,000 clones, 80% to 90% seen once. Comment on this clone: Its antigen remains unknown.

This CDR3 is built from 13 residues. Germline-derived CDR1 and CDR2 are KGHSH and LQKENI. Trimming pared 4 bases from V and 1 base from J, leaving 7 bases between. The origin of this receptor is a human patient who received an intestinal transplant, so some T cells may come from the graft donor. This material consisted of PBMCs, taken roughly 64 days after intestinal transplantation. The chain employs TRBV18 and TRBJ1-1; no reliable D call. The CDR3 loop reads CASSQTKNTEAFF. In DNA, the CDR3 is TGTGCCAGCTCACAAACGAAGAACACTGAAGCTTTCTTT.